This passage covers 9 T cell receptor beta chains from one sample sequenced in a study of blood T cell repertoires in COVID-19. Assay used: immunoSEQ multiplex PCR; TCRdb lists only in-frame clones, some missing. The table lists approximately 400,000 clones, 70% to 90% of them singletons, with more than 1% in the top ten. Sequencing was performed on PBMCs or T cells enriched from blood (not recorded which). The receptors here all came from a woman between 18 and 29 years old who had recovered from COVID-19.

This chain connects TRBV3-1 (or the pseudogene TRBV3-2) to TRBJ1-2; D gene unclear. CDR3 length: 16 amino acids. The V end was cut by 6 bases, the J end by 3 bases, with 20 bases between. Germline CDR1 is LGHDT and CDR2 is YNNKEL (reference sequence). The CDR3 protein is CASRRGFWVSDYGYTF. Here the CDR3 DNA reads TGTGCCAGCAGGCGGGGATTTTGGGTTTCGGACTATGGCTACACCTTC.

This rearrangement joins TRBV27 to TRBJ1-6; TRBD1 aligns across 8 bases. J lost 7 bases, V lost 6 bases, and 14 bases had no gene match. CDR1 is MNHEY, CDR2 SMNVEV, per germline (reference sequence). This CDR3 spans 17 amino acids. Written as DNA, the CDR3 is TGTGCCAGCAGCTCTCTCCGGGACAGGAATCGGAATTCACCCCTCCACTTT. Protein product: CASSSLRDRNRNSPLHF.

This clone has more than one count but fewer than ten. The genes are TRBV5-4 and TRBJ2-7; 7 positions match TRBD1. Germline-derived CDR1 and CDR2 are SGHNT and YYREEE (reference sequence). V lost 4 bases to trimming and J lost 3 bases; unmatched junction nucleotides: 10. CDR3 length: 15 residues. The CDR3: CASSPDRVSFYEQYF. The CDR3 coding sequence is TGTGCCAGCAGCCCCGACAGGGTATCCTTCTACGAGCAGTACTTC. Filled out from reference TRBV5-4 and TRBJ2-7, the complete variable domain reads ETGVTQSPTHLIKTRGQQVTLRCSSQSGHNTVSWYQQALGQGPQFIFQYYREEENGRGNFPPRFSGLQFPNYSSELNVNALELDDSALYLCASSPDRVSFYEQYFGPGTRLTVT.

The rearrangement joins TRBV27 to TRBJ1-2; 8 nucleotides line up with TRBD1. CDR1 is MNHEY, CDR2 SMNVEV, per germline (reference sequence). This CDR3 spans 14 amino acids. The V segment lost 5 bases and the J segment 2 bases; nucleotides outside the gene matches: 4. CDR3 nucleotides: TGTGCCAGCAGTCCGGGACAGGCCAACTATGGCTACACCTTC. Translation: CASSPGQANYGYTF.

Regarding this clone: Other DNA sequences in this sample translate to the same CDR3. CDR3 DNA sequence: TGTGCCTGGAGTGGAGGTCCAGGAAACACCATATATTTT. Amino acids: CAWSGGPGNTIYF. The V gene is TRBV30, the J gene TRBJ1-3; D remains unclear. Germline CDR1 is GTSNPN and CDR2 is SVGIG (reference sequence). The CDR3 totals 13 residues. V lost 1 base to trimming and J lost 4 bases, with 8 bases between them.

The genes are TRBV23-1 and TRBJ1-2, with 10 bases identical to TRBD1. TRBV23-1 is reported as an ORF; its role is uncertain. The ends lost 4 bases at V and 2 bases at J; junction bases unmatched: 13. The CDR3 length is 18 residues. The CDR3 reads CASSPGDRDRGENYGYTF. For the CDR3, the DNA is TGCGCCAGCAGTCCAGGAGACCGGGACAGGGGCGAAAACTATGGCTACACCTTC.

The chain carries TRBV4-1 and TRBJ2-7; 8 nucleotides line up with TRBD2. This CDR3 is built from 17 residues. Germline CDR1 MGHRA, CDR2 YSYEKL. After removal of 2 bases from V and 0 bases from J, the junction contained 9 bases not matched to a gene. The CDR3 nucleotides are TGCGCCAGCAGCCAACCGCAGTGGCTAGCGGGCTCCTACGAGCAGTACTTC. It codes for CASSQPQWLAGSYEQYF.

The CDR3 here is CASSQLAGGYNEQFF. Written as DNA, the CDR3 is TGTGCCAGCAGCCAACTAGCGGGGGGTTACAATGAGCAGTTCTTC. This chain links TRBV7-2 with TRBJ2-1; 12 nucleotides match TRBD2. Per germline, CDR1 SGHTA and CDR2 FQGNSA. V lost 5 bases and J lost 4; bases outside the gene matches: 3. The CDR3 totals 15 residues. The full variable domain, completed using reference TRBV7-2 and TRBJ2-1, is GAGVSQSPSNKVTEKGKDVELRCDPISGHTALYWYRQSLGQGLEFLIYFQGNSAPDKSGLPSDRFSAERTGGSVSTLTIQRTQQEDSAVYLCASSQLAGGYNEQFFGPGTRLTVL.

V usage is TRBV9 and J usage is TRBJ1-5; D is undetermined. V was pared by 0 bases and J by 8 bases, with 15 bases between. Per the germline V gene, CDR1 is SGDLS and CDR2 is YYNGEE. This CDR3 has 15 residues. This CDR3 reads CASSVGPGTKEPQHF. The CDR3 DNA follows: TGTGCCAGCAGCGTAGGGCCAGGTACGAAGGAGCCCCAGCATTTT.